The clone carrying this T cell receptor (beta chain) was seen a few times. Antigen: not known. This specimen belongs to a study of cytomegalovirus exposure and HLA in healthy donors. Whole-study findings and limits: Immune exposure data for these donors was limited to CMV serostatus. A link between a missense DCLRE1C variant and TCR beta V- and J-gene trimming emerged from a later analysis.

Primers for the PCR totalled 60 Vbeta and 13 Jbeta. Sequencing was performed with immunoSEQ multiplex PCR; in TCRdb, only in-frame clones are kept and a portion is missing. The sample contains more than 95,000 clones, over 9% of which appear only once. Germline CDR1 and CDR2: SGHTA and FQGNSA. With 5 bases clipped from V and 6 bases from J, the junction kept 9 bases outside the gene matches. The CDR3 is 15 residues long. The chain couples TRBV7-2 to TRBJ2-1; the match to TRBD1 covers 8 bases. Sequences were obtained from PBMCs. This receptor was identified in a man aged 35-49 years in good health and CMV-seropositive. CDR3 DNA: TGTGCCAGCAGCCTGTGGGACCAGGGGGCCAATGAGCAGTTCTTC. This gives the protein CASSLWDQGANEQFF.